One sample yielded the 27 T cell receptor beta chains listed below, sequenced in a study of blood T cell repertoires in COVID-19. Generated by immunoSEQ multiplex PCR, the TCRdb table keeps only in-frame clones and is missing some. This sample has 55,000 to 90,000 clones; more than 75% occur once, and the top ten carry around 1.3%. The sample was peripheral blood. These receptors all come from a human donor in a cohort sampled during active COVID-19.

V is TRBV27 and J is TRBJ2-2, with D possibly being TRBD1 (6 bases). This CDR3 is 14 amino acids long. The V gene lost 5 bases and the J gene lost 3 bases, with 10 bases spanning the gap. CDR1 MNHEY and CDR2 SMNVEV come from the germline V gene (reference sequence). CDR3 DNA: TGTGCCAGCAGTATCGACAGGTACACCGGGGAGCTGTTTTTT. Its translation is CASSIDRYTGELFF.

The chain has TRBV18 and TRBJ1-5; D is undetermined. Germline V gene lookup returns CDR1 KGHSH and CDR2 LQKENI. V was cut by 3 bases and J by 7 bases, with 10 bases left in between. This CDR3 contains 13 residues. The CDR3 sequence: CASSPSDVQPQHF. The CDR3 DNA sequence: TGTGCCAGCTCACCGAGCGATGTGCAGCCCCAGCATTTT. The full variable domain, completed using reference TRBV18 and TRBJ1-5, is NAGVMQNPRHLVRRRGQEARLRCSPMKGHSHVYWYRQLPEEGLKFMVYLQKENIIDESGMPKERFSAEFPKEGPSILRIQQVVRGDSAAYFCASSPSDVQPQHFGDGTRLSIL.

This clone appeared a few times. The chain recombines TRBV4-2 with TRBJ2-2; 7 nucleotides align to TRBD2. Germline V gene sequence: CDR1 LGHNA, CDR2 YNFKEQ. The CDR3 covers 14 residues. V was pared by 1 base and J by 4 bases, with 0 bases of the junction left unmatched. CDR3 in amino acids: CASSQGTSTGELFF. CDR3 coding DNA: TGTGCCAGCAGCCAAGGGACTAGCACCGGGGAGCTGTTTTTT.

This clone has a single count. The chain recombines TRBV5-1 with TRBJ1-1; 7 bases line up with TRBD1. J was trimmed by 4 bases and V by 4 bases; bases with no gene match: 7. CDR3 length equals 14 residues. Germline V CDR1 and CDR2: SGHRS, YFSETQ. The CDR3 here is CASSQQGGGTEAFF. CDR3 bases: TGCGCCAGCAGCCAGCAGGGGGGTGGCACTGAAGCTTTCTTT. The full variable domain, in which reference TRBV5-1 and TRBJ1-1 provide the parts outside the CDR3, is KAGVTQTPRYLIKTRGQQVTLSCSPISGHRSVSWYQQTPGQGLQFLFEYFSETQRNKGNFPGRFSGRQFSNSRSEMNVSTLELGDSALYLCASSQQGGGTEAFFGQGTRLTVV.

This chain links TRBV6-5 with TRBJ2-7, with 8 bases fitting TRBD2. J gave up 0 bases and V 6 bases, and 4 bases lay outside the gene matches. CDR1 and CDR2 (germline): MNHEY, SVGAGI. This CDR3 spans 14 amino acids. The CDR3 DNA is TGTGCCAGCAGCGGAACTAGCGGCTCCTACGAGCAGTACTTC. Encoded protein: CASSGTSGSYEQYF.

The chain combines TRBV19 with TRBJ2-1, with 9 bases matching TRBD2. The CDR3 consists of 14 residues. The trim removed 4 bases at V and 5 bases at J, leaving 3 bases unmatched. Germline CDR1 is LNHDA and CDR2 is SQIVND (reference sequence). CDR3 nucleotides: TGTGCCAGTAGTAGTAGCGGGAGTCACAATGAGCAGTTCTTC. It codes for CASSSSGSHNEQFF.

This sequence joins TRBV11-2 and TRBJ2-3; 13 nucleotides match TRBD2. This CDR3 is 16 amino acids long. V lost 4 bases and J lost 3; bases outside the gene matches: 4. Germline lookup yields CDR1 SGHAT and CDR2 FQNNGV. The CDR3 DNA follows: TGTGCCAGCAGCTCCCGACTAGCGGGAGGTACAGATACGCAGTATTTT. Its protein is CASSSRLAGGTDTQYF. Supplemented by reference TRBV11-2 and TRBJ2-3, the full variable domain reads EAGVAQSPRYKIIEKRQSVAFWCNPISGHATLYWYQQILGQGPKLLIQFQNNGVVDDSQLPKDRFSAERLKGVDSTLKIQPAKLEDSAVYLCASSSRLAGGTDTQYFGPGTRLTVL.

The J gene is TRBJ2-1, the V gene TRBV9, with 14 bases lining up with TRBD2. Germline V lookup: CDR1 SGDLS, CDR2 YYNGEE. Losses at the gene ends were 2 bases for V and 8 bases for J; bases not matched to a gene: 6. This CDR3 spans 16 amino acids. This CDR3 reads CASSVTSGREGDEQFF. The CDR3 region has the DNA TGTGCCAGCAGCGTGACTAGCGGGAGGGAAGGGGATGAGCAGTTCTTC.

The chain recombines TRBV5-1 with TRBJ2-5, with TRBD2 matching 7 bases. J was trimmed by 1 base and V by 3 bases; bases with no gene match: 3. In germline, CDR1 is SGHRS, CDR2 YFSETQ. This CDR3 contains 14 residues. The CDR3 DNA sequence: TGCGCCAGCAGCTCGACTAGCATCCAAGAGACCCAGTACTTC. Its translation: CASSSTSIQETQYF. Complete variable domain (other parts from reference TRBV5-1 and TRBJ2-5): KAGVTQTPRYLIKTRGQQVTLSCSPISGHRSVSWYQQTPGQGLQFLFEYFSETQRNKGNFPGRFSGRQFSNSRSEMNVSTLELGDSALYLCASSSTSIQETQYFGPGTRLLVL.

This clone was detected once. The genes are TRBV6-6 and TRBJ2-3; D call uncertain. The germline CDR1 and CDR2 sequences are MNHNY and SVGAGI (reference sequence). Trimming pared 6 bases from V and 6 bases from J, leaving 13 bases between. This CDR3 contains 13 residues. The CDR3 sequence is CASSPFGVDTQYF. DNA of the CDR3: TGTGCCAGCAGCCCATTCGGAGTTGATACGCAGTATTTT.

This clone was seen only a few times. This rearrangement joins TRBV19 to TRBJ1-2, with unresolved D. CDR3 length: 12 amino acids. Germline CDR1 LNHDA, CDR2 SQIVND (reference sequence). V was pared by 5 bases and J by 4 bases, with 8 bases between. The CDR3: CASSAGIYGYTF. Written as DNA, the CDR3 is TGTGCCAGTAGTGCAGGAATCTATGGCTACACCTTC.

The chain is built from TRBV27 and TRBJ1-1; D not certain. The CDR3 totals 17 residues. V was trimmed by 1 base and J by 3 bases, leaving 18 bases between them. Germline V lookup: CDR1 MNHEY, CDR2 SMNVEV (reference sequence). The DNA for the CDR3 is TGTGCCAGCAGTTTATGGAAGGCGGGAGGGAGAGACACTGAAGCTTTCTTT. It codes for CASSLWKAGGRDTEAFF.

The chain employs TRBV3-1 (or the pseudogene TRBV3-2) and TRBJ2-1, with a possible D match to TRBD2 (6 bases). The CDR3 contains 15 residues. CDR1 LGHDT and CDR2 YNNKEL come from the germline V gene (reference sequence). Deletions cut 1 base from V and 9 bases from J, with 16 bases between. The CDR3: CASSQVAGKHGEQFF. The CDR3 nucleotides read TGTGCCAGCAGCCAAGTTGCGGGGAAGCACGGTGAGCAGTTCTTC.

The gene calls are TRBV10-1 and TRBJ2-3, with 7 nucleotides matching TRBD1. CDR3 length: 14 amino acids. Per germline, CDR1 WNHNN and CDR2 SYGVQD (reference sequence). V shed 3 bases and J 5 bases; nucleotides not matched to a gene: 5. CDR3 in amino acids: CASSEQGREDTQYF. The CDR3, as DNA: TGCGCCAGCAGTGAACAGGGGCGAGAAGATACGCAGTATTTT.

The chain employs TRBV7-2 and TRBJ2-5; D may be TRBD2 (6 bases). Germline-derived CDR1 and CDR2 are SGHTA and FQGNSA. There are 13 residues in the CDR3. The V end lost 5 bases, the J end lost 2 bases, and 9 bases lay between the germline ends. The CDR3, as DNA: TGTGCCAGCAGCGGCGGGATGCAAGAGACCCAGTACTTC. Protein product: CASSGGMQETQYF.

Here the CDR3 DNA reads TGTGCCAGCAGTGGGGTAGCGGGAACTACAGATACGCAGTATTTT. Its protein is CASSGVAGTTDTQYF. The gene calls are TRBV2 and TRBJ2-3; 8 bases match TRBD2. The CDR3 totals 15 residues. Unmatched junction bases numbered 6, after V lost 4 bases and J lost 3 bases. Germline values: CDR1 SNHLY, CDR2 FYNNEI. The full variable domain, its missing parts supplied by reference TRBV2 and TRBJ2-3, is EPEVTQTPSHQVTQMGQEVILRCVPISNHLYFYWYRQILGQKVEFLVSFYNNEISEKSEIFDDQFSVERPDGSNFTLKIRSTKLEDSAMYFCASSGVAGTTDTQYFGPGTRLTVL.

CDR3 region: CASSSWGLAGVNEQFF. The CDR3 bases are TGTGCCAGCAGTTCCTGGGGACTAGCGGGTGTCAATGAGCAGTTCTTC. The rearrangement joins TRBV27 to TRBJ2-1; TRBD2 aligns across 12 bases. The CDR3 extends over 16 amino acids. Germline lookup yields CDR1 MNHEY and CDR2 SMNVEV (reference sequence). After removal of 4 bases from V and 6 bases from J, the junction contained 7 bases not matched to a gene.

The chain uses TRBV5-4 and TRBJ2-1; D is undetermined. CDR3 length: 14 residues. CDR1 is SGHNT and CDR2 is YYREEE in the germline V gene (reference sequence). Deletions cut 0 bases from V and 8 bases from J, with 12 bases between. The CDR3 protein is CASSLVERVDEQFF. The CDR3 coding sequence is TGTGCCAGCAGCTTGGTTGAGCGCGTGGATGAGCAGTTCTTC.

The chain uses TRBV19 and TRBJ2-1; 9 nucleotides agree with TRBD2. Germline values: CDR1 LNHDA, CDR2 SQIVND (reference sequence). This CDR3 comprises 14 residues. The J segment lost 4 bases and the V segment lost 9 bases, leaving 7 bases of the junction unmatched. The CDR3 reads CASSTSGPYNEQFF. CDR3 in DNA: TGTGCCAGCTCGACTAGCGGACCTTACAATGAGCAGTTCTTC.

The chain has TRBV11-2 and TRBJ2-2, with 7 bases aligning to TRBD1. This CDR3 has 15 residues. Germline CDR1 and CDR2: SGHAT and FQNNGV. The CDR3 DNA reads TGTGCGGGGCGACGGTTACAGGGGCCCACCGGGGAGCTGTTTTTT. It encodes CAGRRLQGPTGELFF. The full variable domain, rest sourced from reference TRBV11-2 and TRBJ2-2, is EAGVAQSPRYKIIEKRQSVAFWCNPISGHATLYWYQQILGQGPKLLIQFQNNGVVDDSQLPKDRFSAERLKGVDSTLKIQPAKLEDSAVYLCAGRRLQGPTGELFFGEGSRLTVL.

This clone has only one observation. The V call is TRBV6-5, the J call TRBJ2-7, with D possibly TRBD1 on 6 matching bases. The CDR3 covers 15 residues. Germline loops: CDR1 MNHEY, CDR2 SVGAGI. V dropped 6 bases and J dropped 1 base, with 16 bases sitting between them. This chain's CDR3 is CASSKQGFSSYEQYF. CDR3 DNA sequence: TGTGCCAGCAGCAAACAGGGTTTTAGTTCCTACGAGCAGTACTTC.

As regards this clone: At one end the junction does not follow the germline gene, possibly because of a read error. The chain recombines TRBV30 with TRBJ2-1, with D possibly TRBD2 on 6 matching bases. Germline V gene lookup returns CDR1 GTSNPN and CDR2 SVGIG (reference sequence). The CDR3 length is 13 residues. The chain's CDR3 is CACPRDSHNEQFF. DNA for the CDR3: TGTGCCTGCCCCCGGGACTCCCACAATGAGCAGTTCTTC.

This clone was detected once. As DNA, the CDR3 is TGTGCCAGCAGCCTAGTGACAGTTCCGAACACCGGGGAGCTGTTTTTT. This translates into CASSLVTVPNTGELFF. The rearrangement links TRBV13 to TRBJ2-2, with D possibly being TRBD1 (5 bases). The CDR3 sequence is 16 residues long. Germline values: CDR1 PRHDT, CDR2 FYEKMQ (reference sequence). Trimming stripped 5 bases from V and 0 bases from J, with 13 bases between. The whole variable domain, remainder taken from reference TRBV13 and TRBJ2-2, is AAGVIQSPRHLIKEKRETATLKCYPIPRHDTVYWYQQGPGQDPQFLISFYEKMQSDKGSIPDRFSAQQFSDYHSELNMSSLELGDSALYFCASSLVTVPNTGELFFGEGSRLTVL.

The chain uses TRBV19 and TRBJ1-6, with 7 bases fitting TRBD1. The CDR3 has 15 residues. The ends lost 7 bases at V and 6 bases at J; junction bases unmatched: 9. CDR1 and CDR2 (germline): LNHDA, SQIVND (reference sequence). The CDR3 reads CASKRLAGGNSPLHF. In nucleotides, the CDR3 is TGTGCCAGTAAAAGGTTGGCAGGGGGTAATTCACCCCTCCACTTT. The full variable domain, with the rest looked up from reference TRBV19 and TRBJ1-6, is DGGITQSPKYLFRKEGQNVTLSCEQNLNHDAMYWYRQDPGQGLRLIYYSQIVNDFQKGDIAEGYSVSREKKESFPLTVTSAQKNPTAFYLCASKRLAGGNSPLHFGNGTRLTVT.

The CDR3 protein is CASSRRGGQGTSGSTEQFF. The CDR3 bases are TGTGCCAGCTCACGGAGAGGGGGACAGGGGACTAGCGGGAGTACTGAGCAGTTCTTC. V and J are TRBV18 and TRBJ2-1; TRBD2 agrees at 14 bases. J gave up 9 bases and V 4 bases, and 17 bases lay outside the gene matches. In germline, CDR1 is KGHSH, CDR2 LQKENI. This CDR3 has 19 residues. Supplemented by reference TRBV18 and TRBJ2-1, the full variable domain reads NAGVMQNPRHLVRRRGQEARLRCSPMKGHSHVYWYRQLPEEGLKFMVYLQKENIIDESGMPKERFSAEFPKEGPSILRIQQVVRGDSAAYFCASSRRGGQGTSGSTEQFFGPGTRLTVL.

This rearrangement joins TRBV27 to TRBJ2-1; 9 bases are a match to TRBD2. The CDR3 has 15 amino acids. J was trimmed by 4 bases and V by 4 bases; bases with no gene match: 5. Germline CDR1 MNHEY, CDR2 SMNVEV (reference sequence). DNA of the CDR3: TGTGCCAGCAGTTCAGCTAGCGGGGATTACAATGAGCAGTTCTTC. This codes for CASSSASGDYNEQFF.

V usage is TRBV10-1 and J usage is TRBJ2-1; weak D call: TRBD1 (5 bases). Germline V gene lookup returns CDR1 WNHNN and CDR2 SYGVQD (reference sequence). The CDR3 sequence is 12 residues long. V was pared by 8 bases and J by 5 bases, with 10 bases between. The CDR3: CASSGPHNEQFF. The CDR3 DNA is TGCGCCAGCTCAGGGCCTCACAATGAGCAGTTCTTC.